This T cell receptor beta chain was sequenced for a study of cytomegalovirus exposure and HLA in healthy donors (TCRdb year 2017). Background for the entire study: An earlier analysis of about 530 of the donors reported around 280 Gb of sequence data and around 100 million unique TCR beta sequences obtained from some 170 million T cells. An early release covering 550 to 700 HLA-typed donors comprised approximately 300 gigabases of sequencing data and approximately 80 million unique TCR sequences. Among the roughly 400 genotyped donors, approximately 77% belonged to the genetic ancestry cluster associated with self-reported Caucasian donors. The aim of the study was to test whether cataloging public T cell receptors could identify signatures of past pathogen exposure. The T cell repertoires of under 700 subjects were profiled by immunosequencing and related to cytomegalovirus serostatus. In addition to the first cohort of hundreds of subjects, a separate validation cohort of around 110 different subjects was used. High-throughput TCR immunosequencing, statistical association of individual TCRs with disease status, and machine learning were combined to predict cytomegalovirus infection status. A later analysis re-examined previously published TCR beta repertoires from more than 600 donors and added high-resolution HLA genotyping to investigate patterns of TCR occurrence. The later analysis used no new phenotypic data to find candidate immune exposures, relying instead on TCR beta sequences and their occurrence across donors. An earlier analysis of roughly 580 of the donors used high-throughput TCR beta sequencing to judge whether each TCR beta V gene segment behaved as functional or pseudogenic. Donor age, sex, ethnicity and CMV serostatus were compiled together with the repertoire data. In a later genetic analysis, genome-wide SNP genotypes for about 65% of the 666 donors were used, and that subset was treated as a discovery cohort. Every discovery cohort repertoire had been produced on one sequencing platform. Both class I and class II loci were covered by HLA typing, at four-digit resolution. The number of typed donors differed by locus: about 620-630 for A, B, C, DRB1 and DQB1; some 500 for DQA1; approximately 610 for DPA1; and some 430 for DPB1. Because of strong linkage in the cohort, four to six DR-DQ haplotypes were treated as single units for association and clustering. On average, roughly 240,000 unique TCR beta nucleotide sequences were sequenced per donor among 398 genotyped donors of the cohort, with around 19% of those sequences being non-productive. On the study overall, not on this receptor specifically: This cohort had only TCR beta chains sequenced, and the lack of alpha or paired-chain data limited which features could be detected. While some public TCRs were present in many individuals, most TCR sequences turned up only very rarely across donors. Strong co-occurrence of HLA alleles, especially DR and DQ, made assigning TCR associations to individual alleles difficult. At a false discovery rate of 0.05, a later analysis linked roughly 17,000 TCR beta sequences to specific HLA alleles. In a later analysis, several top co-occurrence clusters were reported to appear linked to parvovirus B19, influenza, CMV and Epstein-Barr virus. An earlier analysis of around 600 of the donors showed that most TCR beta V segments appeared in productive rearrangements either about 90% or about 30% of the time, which broadly matched IMGT annotations. The study gave a list of 150 to 200 TCR beta chains associated with cytomegalovirus. It was suggested by the authors that the approach could potentially be generalized to other disease states and immunological phenotypes. The classifier was reported to diagnose cytomegalovirus status with high specificity and sensitivity in both the original cohort and the validation cohort. Three of the identified cytomegalovirus-associated TCR beta chains were confirmed in vitro to be specific for cytomegalovirus antigens. Correlated functional status among segregating V segments might be attributable to linkage disequilibrium, but an unknown experimental factor could not be ruled out. Sequencing depth was assumed to be roughly uniform across donors in the presence/absence analyses, though that assumption may not hold. According to a later analysis, most CMV-associated TCR beta chains appeared to be HLA-restricted, and the HLA associations seemed to be driven largely by CMV exposure. According to a later analysis, TCR association rates differed among HLA loci, with DRB1 alleles showing the most associated TCRs and HLA-C alleles showing the fewest. The earlier analysis of about 600 of the donors excluded approximately 17 rarely observed V segments, including chromosome 9 orphons, because counts were too low. A later analysis found that HLA-associated TCR beta chains were more clonally expanded and had lower generation probabilities than equally common non-associated chains. A further reported finding was that TCR beta sequences accurately predicted the HLA-A and HLA-B alleles for most subjects in the first cohort. The sequencing pipeline was judged likely to have produced a cluster of highly shared sequence variants as a technical artifact. Because some donors lacked HLA typing at each locus, the association tests relied only on the typed subset. An association between a missense DCLRE1C variant and V-gene and J-gene trimming of TCR beta chains was found in a later genetic analysis and replicated in an independent cohort. Because the 87-base-pair reads could not distinguish some IMGT-functional V segments, including TRBV6-2 and TRBV6-3, those segments were excluded. For the cohort, immune exposure information was limited to CMV serostatus. A later genetic analysis reported fewer N-insertions in productive TCRs among donors in an Asian-associated ancestry cluster than the roughly 720-donor mean.

The cohort comprised 666 healthy bone marrow donors. Cohort members were all nominally healthy when sampled, although unrecorded immune exposures were likely present. The donor tested CMV seronegative and was one of the 352 seronegative cohort members. A peripheral blood sample was collected from each donor, and TCR beta sequencing was performed on peripheral blood mononuclear cells. Genomic DNA extraction from the blood cell samples was performed with the Qiagen DNeasy Blood Extraction Kit. With regard to this clone: The specificity of this receptor is unknown. No base-level quality is on record; no much larger clone is a single base apart.

Libraries were made using the immunoSEQ multiplex PCR assay. The multiplex PCR relied on a mix of 60 forward primers for TCR Vbeta segments and 13 reverse primers for TCR Jbeta segments. The CDR3 region of rearranged TCR beta genes was amplified from genomic DNA by a multiplex PCR assay. Amplified TCR beta libraries were sequenced as 87-base-pair reads on the Illumina HiSeq System. Regarding the original processing steps: In a later analysis, some 80 million unique TCR beta chains were counted across the approximately 670 repertoires, and approximately 11 million of these chains were shared by at least two donors. Raw reads were error-corrected and collapsed into unique sequences by a nearest-neighbor algorithm in which closely related sequences were merged to remove PCR and sequencing errors. To assign V, D and J gene segments, CDR3 sequences were aligned to IMGT reference sequences. For a sequence to be retained, a match of at least six nucleotides was required to both a V gene segment and a J gene segment. Rearrangements were classified as productive when the CDR3 lacked stop codons and remained in frame with V and J, and all other rearrangements were classified as non-productive. CDR3 was defined according to IMGT convention as the region running from the second conserved V-encoded cysteine to the conserved J-encoded phenylalanine. The earlier analysis of 587 of the donors excluded sequences that lacked an unambiguous match to a single V gene segment. An earlier analysis of about 590 of the donors classified V segments as functional when productive rearrangements were above 56.7% and as segregating when the standard deviation between donors was above 5%. To diagnose cytomegalovirus status from the catalog of TCR beta chain sequences, a statistical classification framework was built. In a later analysis, TCR nucleotide sequences were compared against IMGT/GENE-DB human TR gene sequences so that V and J genes could be assigned. Using the TCRdist pipeline, a later analysis assigned CDR3 sequences along with most-parsimonious VDJ recombination scenarios. In a later analysis, each TCR beta chain was defined by its CDR3 amino acid sequence together with its V-gene family, and reads without a unique V-gene family were excluded. As a way to deal with suspected cross-contamination and a sequencing artifact, a later analysis dropped approximately 590 nucleotide sequences that were highly shared and had low generation probability. A later analysis calculated a clonal expansion index for each public chain from normalized within-repertoire ranks of inferred template counts. In a later analysis, generation probabilities were computed with a VDJ recombination model fitted to out-of-frame rearrangements, and the resulting probabilities were checked against IGoR. In a later analysis, hypergeometric tests were used to score TCR-TCR, TCR-HLA and TCR-CMV co-occurrence, with a repertoire-size bias correction applied to TCR pairs. False discovery rates were estimated in a later analysis by permuting HLA or CMV assignments 20 times. In a later analysis, co-occurring TCRs were grouped using DBSCAN, with TCRdist sequence similarity added in when clustering inside HLA-allele-positive subsets. Repertoires with fewer than 30,000 or more than 120,000 public chains were left out of co-occurrence clustering, as were several repertoires with anomalous nucleotide sharing. TCRdb obtained this table from immuneACCESS and retained in-frame rearrangements with V and J assigned. These tables miss some clones; where compared with another copy, unresolved V genes account for less than half of the shortfall, and the remainder is unexplained. D and trimming were read from the DNA, whereas the V and J calls and clone size are those reported in that table. The sample records over 85,000 clones, roughly 72% of which are singletons. The ten largest clones capture 0.45% to 0.6% of the sample.

Taken from the germline V gene, the CDR1 and CDR2 loops are KGHSH and LQKENI. The CDR3 goes from the cysteine to the phenylalanine over 16 residues. Only the CDR3 region is kept as DNA, spanning 48 bases read in frame from base 1. Relative to germline, V is 6 bases shorter and J is 3 bases shorter, with 18 bases between their ends. Material: PBMCs. The sequence was collected from a man younger than 45 in good health and CMV-seronegative. The chain couples TRBV18 to TRBJ2-1, with a tentative D gene TRBD1 over 6 matching bases. The CDR3 protein is CASSWVSTGNYNEQFF. The DNA reads TGTGCCAGCTCCTGGGTATCGACAGGTAACTACAATGAGCAGTTCTTC.